This T cell receptor beta chain comes out of a study of T cells in Graves' hyperthyroidism and ophthalmopathy. Study-wide results and limits: Within blood appeared most thyroid clonotypes that had expanded above 0.001. The model made its ophthalmopathy prediction, and onset followed a median roughly 6.5 months later.

Graves' hyperthyroidism was deemed stable absent ophthalmopathy progression within 18 months. A patient was excluded if there was uncontrolled infection, other autoimmune disease, pregnancy or lactation. CDR1 is SQVTM and CDR2 is ANQGSEA in the germline V gene. The CDR3 contains 14 residues. The V gene end was trimmed by 6 bases and the J gene end by 5 bases; junction bases not matched to a gene: 9. From RNA transcripts, TCR beta CDR3 regions were amplified. HTBI primers were the set used in a first-round RT-PCR of the TCR CDR3. TCRdb processed the multiplex PCR reads anew with MiXCR; each CDR3 protein has one entry. The table shows 600,000 or so distinct CDR3 sequences, with around 45% occurring only once. This clonotype appeared many times. Its antigen is as yet unknown.

This clonotype was sampled from a woman aged 18-30 years with Graves' hyperthyroidism. The chain uses TRBV29-1 and TRBJ1-1, with TRBD1 matching 10 bases. Material for sequencing was peripheral blood or thyroid tissue (not recorded which). The CDR3 region has the DNA TGCAGCGTAGAGTACTGGGACAGGGGTACTGAAGCTTTCTTT. Protein: CSVEYWDRGTEAFF.